What follows are 27 T cell receptor beta chains derived from one specimen sequenced in a study of cytomegalovirus exposure and HLA in healthy donors. A multiplex PCR was run with 60 Vbeta primers and 13 Jbeta primers. The assay was immunoSEQ multiplex PCR, and TCRdb's table has in-frame clones only and misses some. This sample has fewer than 90,000 clones, with approximately 76% found just once. Sample: PBMCs. The receptors were sampled from a male donor in good health and CMV-seronegative.

This clone appeared a few times. The genes are TRBV7-2 and TRBJ1-1, with D uncertain. Trimming took off 2 bases at V and 0 bases at J, with 13 bases between the two ends. The CDR3 consists of 16 residues. CDR1 SGHTA and CDR2 FQGNSA come from the germline V gene. The CDR3, as DNA: TGTGCCAGCAGCTTATTCCCCCGGTCGGTGAACACTGAAGCTTTCTTT. This encodes CASSLFPRSVNTEAFF. Full variable domain (remainder filled in from reference TRBV7-2 and TRBJ1-1): GAGVSQSPSNKVTEKGKDVELRCDPISGHTALYWYRQSLGQGLEFLIYFQGNSAPDKSGLPSDRFSAERTGGSVSTLTIQRTQQEDSAVYLCASSLFPRSVNTEAFFGQGTRLTVV.

The chain uses TRBV28 and TRBJ2-5; TRBD1 is a possible D gene (6 bases). The germline CDR1 and CDR2 sequences are MDHEN and SYDVKM. Trimming cost V 2 bases and J 1 base, with 14 bases left between them. The CDR3 runs to 16 residues. This chain's CDR3 is CASSLRGRGTQETQYF. The CDR3 region has the DNA TGTGCCAGCAGTTTACGGGGCAGGGGAACCCAAGAGACCCAGTACTTC.

V usage is TRBV7-2 and J usage is TRBJ2-1, with TRBD2 matching 12 bases. The CDR3 sequence is 16 residues long. Trimming removed 4 bases from V and 6 bases from J; junction bases left unmatched: 7. CDR1 is SGHTA, CDR2 FQGNSA, per germline. The CDR3 protein is CASSSAGLAGSNEQFF. The DNA of the CDR3 is TGTGCCAGCAGCTCCGCGGGACTAGCGGGTTCCAATGAGCAGTTCTTC.

The CDR3 region is CASYPRGGGETQYF. The CDR3 bases are TGTGCCAGCTACCCCCGCGGGGGTGGAGAGACCCAGTACTTC. This chain uses TRBV28 with TRBJ2-5; 7 nucleotides align to TRBD2. The CDR3 totals 14 residues. The germline gives CDR1 MDHEN, CDR2 SYDVKM. The trim removed 8 bases at V and 4 bases at J, leaving 10 bases unmatched.

V usage is TRBV27 and J usage is TRBJ1-2; D gene unclear. Germline CDR1 is MNHEY and CDR2 is SMNVEV (reference sequence). The V end lost 5 bases, the J end lost 0 bases, and 13 bases lay between the germline ends. CDR3 length: 15 residues. CDR3 sequence: CASSPDRLTNYGYTF. The CDR3 bases are TGTGCCAGCAGTCCTGACCGACTCACTAACTATGGCTACACCTTC.

The table lists this clone with a few counts. The rearrangement uses TRBV7-6 and TRBJ1-2, with TRBD1 identical over 7 bases. The CDR3 sequence is 13 residues long. Trimming took 3 bases from V and 8 from J; bases not matched to a gene: 6. Per the germline V gene, CDR1 is SGHVS and CDR2 is FNYEAQ. The CDR3 DNA reads TGTGCCAGCAGCTTCAGACAGGGTCGGGGCTACACCTTC. Encoded protein: CASSFRQGRGYTF.

The chain employs TRBV7-2 and TRBJ2-1; 7 bases map to TRBD1. This CDR3 comprises 16 residues. CDR1 is SGHTA, CDR2 FQGNSA, per germline. The J segment lost 2 bases and the V segment lost 5 bases, leaving 9 bases of the junction unmatched. Here the CDR3 reads CASSDDRARTYNEQFF. In nucleotides, the CDR3 is TGTGCCAGCAGCGACGACAGGGCCAGGACCTACAATGAGCAGTTCTTC.

The chain joins TRBV29-1 to TRBJ1-1, with D maybe TRBD1 (5 bases). Germline CDR1 and CDR2: SQVTM and ANQGSEA. The length of the CDR3 is 13 residues. Trimming cost V 5 bases and J 3 bases, with 13 bases left between them. The CDR3: CSVQLGLDTEAFF. CDR3 bases: TGCAGCGTTCAGTTGGGGCTTGACACTGAAGCTTTCTTT.

The chain combines TRBV5-4 with TRBJ2-7, with TRBD1 matching 7 bases. J gave up 4 bases and V 4 bases, and 11 bases lay outside the gene matches. CDR1 is SGHNT, CDR2 YYREEE, per germline (reference sequence). The CDR3 extends over 15 amino acids. In nucleotides, the CDR3 is TGTGCCAGCAGCCCAGGACAGGTGGGACCATACGAGCAGTACTTC. Encoded protein: CASSPGQVGPYEQYF.

This chain joins TRBV6-5 and TRBJ1-1; a weak D match, TRBD1 (5 bases). Trimming left V 2 bases short and J 4 bases short, with 14 bases between. CDR3 size: 15 residues. The germline gives CDR1 MNHEY, CDR2 SVGAGI. The CDR3 DNA is TGTGCCAGCAGTTACGGGCAGGGAGGCTCCACTGAAGCTTTCTTT. Its translation: CASSYGQGGSTEAFF.

The chain has TRBV2 and TRBJ2-1; D unresolved. Trimming removed 1 base at V and 11 bases at J, with 12 bases between. Germline V gene lookup returns CDR1 SNHLY and CDR2 FYNNEI. CDR3 length: 13 amino acids. The CDR3, as DNA: TGTGCCAGCAGTGAAGAGTCCGGGTCGAAGCAGTTCTTC. Translation: CASSEESGSKQFF.

The chain employs TRBV5-5 and TRBJ1-1; perhaps TRBD1 as D (5 bases). Germline assignment: CDR1 SGHKS and CDR2 YYEKEE (reference sequence). V was cut by 5 bases and J by 1 base, with 12 bases left in between. CDR3 length: 14 amino acids. The CDR3 DNA follows: TGTGCCAGCAGGCCGTTTGGGGCGAACACTGAAGCTTTCTTT. Translation: CASRPFGANTEAFF.

The V and J genes are TRBV19 and TRBJ2-3, with 14 bases aligning to TRBD2. This CDR3 region has 18 residues. After removal of 4 bases from V and 4 bases from J, the junction contained 10 bases not matched to a gene. Germline CDR1 LNHDA, CDR2 SQIVND (reference sequence). CDR3 bases: TGTGCCAGTAGTAGAGCACGGACTAGCGGGGGGCCCCCAGATACGCAGTATTTT. The encoded protein is CASSRARTSGGPPDTQYF.

The chain is built from TRBV6-5 and TRBJ1-3; possibly TRBD1 for D (5 bases). The CDR3 covers 14 residues. Germline V lookup: CDR1 MNHEY, CDR2 SVGAGI. V lost 7 bases to trimming and J lost 6 bases, with 16 bases between them. CDR3 protein: CASKTTVSVNTIYF. The CDR3 DNA sequence: TGTGCCAGCAAAACGACAGTTTCGGTAAACACCATATATTTT.

This chain links TRBV9 with TRBJ1-6; D call uncertain. The CDR3 extends over 14 amino acids. Germline V gene sequence: CDR1 SGDLS, CDR2 YYNGEE. V dropped 4 bases and J dropped 10 bases, with 15 bases sitting between them. The CDR3 sequence: CASSPKRTGSPLHF. The CDR3 bases are TGTGCCAGCAGCCCAAAAAGGACGGGGTCACCCCTCCACTTT. Supplemented by reference TRBV9 and TRBJ1-6, the full variable domain reads DSGVTQTPKHLITATGQRVTLRCSPRSGDLSVYWYQQSLDQGLQFLIQYYNGEERAKGNILERFSAQQFPDLHSELNLSSLELGDSALYFCASSPKRTGSPLHFGNGTRLTVT.

The chain couples TRBV12-5 to TRBJ2-3; the match to TRBD1 covers 7 bases. CDR1 and CDR2 from the germline V gene are LGHNT and FRNRAP. Unmatched junction bases numbered 4, after V lost 5 bases and J lost 2 bases. This CDR3 contains 14 residues. CDR3 bases: TGTGCTAGTGGTATTGGGACAGACACAGATACGCAGTATTTT. Encoded protein: CASGIGTDTDTQYF.

The V call is TRBV19, the J call TRBJ1-1; possibly TRBD1 for D (5 bases). V lost 6 bases and J 5 bases, leaving 13 bases between the germline ends. The germline V gene has CDR1 LNHDA and CDR2 SQIVND (reference sequence). The CDR3 sequence is 13 residues long. CDR3 nucleotide sequence: TGTGCCAGTAGGAAGACAGCGACGACTGAAGCTTTCTTT. Protein: CASRKTATTEAFF.

This clone was counted a few times. The chain combines TRBV27 with TRBJ2-1, with 10 bases fitting TRBD2. The ends lost 6 bases at V and 3 bases at J; junction bases unmatched: 8. CDR1 is MNHEY and CDR2 is SMNVEV in the germline V gene (reference sequence). CDR3 length: 16 amino acids. In DNA, the CDR3 is TGTGCCAGCAGGGTCGGACTAGCGGATATCTACAATGAGCAGTTCTTC. This translates into CASRVGLADIYNEQFF.

The chain carries TRBV28 and TRBJ2-3; possible D gene TRBD2, 5 bases. V was trimmed by 7 bases and J by 5 bases, leaving 19 bases between them. The CDR3 is made up of 15 amino acids. The germline V gene has CDR1 MDHEN and CDR2 SYDVKM. The CDR3 DNA is TGTGCCAGCACCGACCCGGCAGGTGGAGGAGATACGCAGTATTTT. Protein sequence: CASTDPAGGGDTQYF.

The chain recombines TRBV4-3 with TRBJ1-2; possible D gene TRBD1, 6 bases. V was clipped by 0 bases and J by 6 bases, with 20 bases between them. The V gene's germline CDR1 is LGHNA and CDR2 YSLEER. This CDR3 region has 17 residues. The CDR3 here is CASSQDSGGGRAHGYTF. CDR3 DNA: TGCGCCAGCAGCCAAGATTCGGGGGGCGGACGAGCTCATGGCTACACCTTC.

The table lists this clone with a few counts. The V gene is TRBV9, the J gene TRBJ1-2, with D perhaps matching TRBD1 (5 bases). Trimming stripped 0 bases from V and 0 bases from J, with 9 bases between. Germline V lookup: CDR1 SGDLS, CDR2 YYNGEE. This CDR3 contains 15 residues. CDR3 region: CASSVGTLPNYGYTF. The CDR3 nucleotides read TGTGCCAGCAGCGTAGGGACACTTCCTAACTATGGCTACACCTTC.

V usage is TRBV9 and J usage is TRBJ1-1; 8 nucleotides align to TRBD1. V shed 0 bases, J shed 3 bases, and the junction held 4 bases outside the gene matches. Germline CDR1 SGDLS, CDR2 YYNGEE. This CDR3 contains 15 residues. As DNA, the CDR3 is TGTGCCAGCAGCGTAGAGGGACAGGTAGACACTGAAGCTTTCTTT. Protein sequence: CASSVEGQVDTEAFF.

The V and J genes are TRBV28 and TRBJ2-3, with TRBD1 matching over 8 bases. The CDR3 contains 16 residues. The junction had 5 bases not matched to a gene; V was cut back by 0 bases and J by 3 bases. Germline values: CDR1 MDHEN, CDR2 SYDVKM. CDR3 amino acids: CASSLWGQVWTDTQYF. Written as DNA, the CDR3 is TGTGCCAGCAGTTTATGGGGACAGGTCTGGACAGATACGCAGTATTTT.

This chain links TRBV5-4 with TRBJ2-7; 10 positions agree with TRBD2. CDR1 is SGHNT and CDR2 is YYREEE in the germline V gene (reference sequence). The CDR3 extends over 16 amino acids. V was clipped by 4 bases and J by 0 bases; unmatched bases: 7. This CDR3 is CASSLLAGQSSYEQYF. In nucleotides, the CDR3 is TGTGCCAGCAGCCTACTAGCGGGACAGAGCTCCTACGAGCAGTACTTC.

The chain recombines TRBV28 with TRBJ1-4; 8 bases match TRBD1. This CDR3 contains 14 residues. The V and J ends lost 3 bases and 8 bases, in that order; junction bases with no gene match: 5. From germline, CDR1 is MDHEN and CDR2 SYDVKM. As DNA, the CDR3 is TGTGCCAGCAGTTTCCGACAGGGGAACGAAAAACTGTTTTTT. Translating it yields CASSFRQGNEKLFF.

The chain employs TRBV5-4 and TRBJ2-5, with D unresolved. The CDR3 is 13 residues long. The germline V gene encodes CDR1 SGHNT and CDR2 YYREEE (reference sequence). Trimming stripped 4 bases from V and 1 base from J, with 8 bases between. The CDR3: CASSLQIQETQYF. The CDR3 coding sequence is TGTGCCAGCAGCCTACAGATCCAAGAGACCCAGTACTTC. Looking up the rest from reference TRBV5-4 and TRBJ2-5 gives the full variable domain: ETGVTQSPTHLIKTRGQQVTLRCSSQSGHNTVSWYQQALGQGPQFIFQYYREEENGRGNFPPRFSGLQFPNYSSELNVNALELDDSALYLCASSLQIQETQYFGPGTRLLVL.

The chain recombines TRBV4-3 with TRBJ1-2; maybe TRBD1 (6 bases). From germline, CDR1 is LGHNA and CDR2 YSLEER. CDR3 length: 15 amino acids. The ends were cut back, 1 base at V and 6 bases at J, with 15 bases in the middle. CDR3 region: CASSQVNREQHGYTF. CDR3 in DNA: TGCGCCAGCAGCCAAGTCAACAGGGAGCAGCATGGCTACACCTTC.